This T cell receptor (beta chain) is from a study of human T cells and chemical hapten exposure. Overall study findings and caveats: After DPC sensitization, TCRs above 1 in 1000 frequency showed no change.

Noted time point: patch test 1, 2 weeks after DPC sensitization. As for treatment: therapeutic diphenylcyclopropenone sensitization with weekly scalp DPC. Alopecia patients, 18 to 70 years old and DPC-suitable, served as donors. Sequencing started from total RNA isolated from unfractionated whole blood. The V end lost 1 base, the J end lost 1 base, and 10 bases lay between the germline ends. Germline V gene data show CDR1 as DFQATT and CDR2 as SNEGSKA (reference sequence). CDR3 size: 14 residues. This clonotype was found a few times. Its antigen is unidentified. TCRdb independently ran MiXCR on the RACE reads; one entry per CDR3 protein. This table has around 190,000 distinct CDR3 sequences, around 20% appearing once.

The chain joins TRBV20-1 to TRBJ1-1, with a possible D match to TRBD1 (5 bases). The receptor comes from a woman aged 50 to 60 with alopecia areata. Some clones in this sample may be carry-over from other donors' samples. The sample was whole blood, taken in connection with sensitization to the hapten diphenylcyclopropenone (DPC). The CDR3, as DNA: TGCAGTGCTAGAGGTCCGGGGGAGAACACTGAAGCTTTCTTT. Translation gives CSARGPGENTEAFF.